This TCR beta chain is drawn from a study of shared clonotypes between healthy human individuals. The assay ran at deep level. Each cell subset's genomic DNA was divided evenly among several immunoSEQ plates. Sequencing used immunoSEQ multiplex PCR; TCRdb keeps in-frame clones, though not all of them. The sample includes approximately 440,000 clones, over 60% of them seen just once. A remark on this clone: Its antigen is not identified. A far larger clone is off by one base, so a read error is likely.

Points from the study as a whole: Sequencing depth was a factor that was expected to affect clonotype sharing among donors.

This CDR3 has 15 residues. Trimming took 8 bases from V and 0 from J, leaving 19 bases between them. CDR1 SQVTM and CDR2 ANQGSEA come from the germline V gene. The origin of this receptor is a woman aged 40 to 50 in good health. Some clones in this sample may be carry-over from other donors' samples. The J gene is TRBJ2-5, the V gene TRBV29-1, with D tentatively TRBD1 or TRBD2 (5 bases each). The sequenced sample was PBMCs. CDR3 coding DNA: TGCAGCCACCTCCGTAAGGGGACCCACCAAGAGACCCAGTACTTC. Translating gives CSHLRKGTHQETQYF.